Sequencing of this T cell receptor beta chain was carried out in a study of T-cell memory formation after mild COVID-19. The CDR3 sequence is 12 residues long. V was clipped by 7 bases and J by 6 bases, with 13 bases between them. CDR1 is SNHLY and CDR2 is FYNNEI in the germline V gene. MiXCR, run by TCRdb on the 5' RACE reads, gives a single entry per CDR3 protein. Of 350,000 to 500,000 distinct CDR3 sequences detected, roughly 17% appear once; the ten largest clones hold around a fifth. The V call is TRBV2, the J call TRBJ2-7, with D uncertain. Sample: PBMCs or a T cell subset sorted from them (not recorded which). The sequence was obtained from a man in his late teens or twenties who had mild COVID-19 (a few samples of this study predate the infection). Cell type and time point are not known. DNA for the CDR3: TGTGCCAGCAAGAGGCTCCAGGTCGAGCAGTACTTC. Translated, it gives CASKRLQVEQYF.